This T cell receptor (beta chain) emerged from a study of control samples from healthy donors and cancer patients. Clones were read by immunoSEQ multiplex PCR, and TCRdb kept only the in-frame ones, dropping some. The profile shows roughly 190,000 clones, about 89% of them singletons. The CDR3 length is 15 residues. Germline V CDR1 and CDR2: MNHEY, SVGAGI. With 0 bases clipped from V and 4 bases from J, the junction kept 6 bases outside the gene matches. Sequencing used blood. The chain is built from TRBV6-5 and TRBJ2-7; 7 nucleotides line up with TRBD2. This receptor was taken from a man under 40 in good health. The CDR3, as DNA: TGTGCCAGCAGTTACTCGCAGGGAGGGTGGTACGAGCAGTACTTC. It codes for CASSYSQGGWYEQYF.